This is a list of T cell receptor beta chains from one sample in a study of blood T cell repertoires in COVID-19. Data came from immunoSEQ multiplex PCR; TCRdb stores just in-frame clones and leaves some out. The repertoire holds 96,000 or so clones, with around nine tenths as singletons. Sequenced sample: peripheral blood. These receptors came from a woman of 80 years or more with acute or convalescent COVID-19. CDR3s include the opening cysteine and the closing phenylalanine or tryptophan.

v_gene,j_gene,CDR3aa
TRBV7-2,TRBJ2-1,CASSPQQVSYNEQFF
TRBV6-2/TRBV6-3,TRBJ1-5,CASSYSSRTESSNQPQHF
TRBV10-2,TRBJ1-2,CASSKGAYYGYTF
TRBV2,TRBJ2-5,CASSIVVRETQYF
TRBV7-9,TRBJ1-3,CASSLARRGSGNTIYF
TRBV12-3/TRBV12-4,TRBJ1-1,CASSFKRVTEAFF
TRBV2,TRBJ2-1,CASSLTGSYNEQFF
TRBV18,TRBJ2-1,CASSPVGLASYNEQFF
TRBV24-1,TRBJ2-1,CATSDFPGTSGRRYEQFF
TRBV19,TRBJ1-1,CASSPLGAGAFF